This TCR beta chain was documented in a study of blood T cell repertoires in COVID-19. The overall study: COVID-19 samples, acute and convalescent, were from the United States, Italy and Spain. Sources were T cells, B-cell-depleted T cells, or PBMCs; the material itself was cDNA or gDNA.

Sequencing was performed with immunoSEQ multiplex PCR; in TCRdb, only in-frame clones are kept and a portion is missing. The sample lists 95,000 to 100,000 clones, approximately 81% occurring once. This CDR3 has 14 amino acids. V was trimmed by 3 bases and J by 3 bases, leaving 12 bases between them. The germline CDR1 and CDR2 sequences are DFQATT and SNEGSKA (reference sequence). The sequenced sample consisted of peripheral blood. This sequence joins TRBV20-1 and TRBJ2-1; maybe TRBD1 (6 bases). This clonotype was sampled from an older woman with active or convalescent COVID-19. The CDR3 DNA follows: TGCAGTGCTAGTCTCCCAGGGGACTACAATGAGCAGTTCTTC. The encoded protein is CSASLPGDYNEQFF.